One sample yielded the 2 T cell receptor beta chains listed below, sequenced in a study of OX40 agonist ivuxolimab in advanced cancers. The library was built by means of the immunoSEQ multiplex PCR assay. This is the immuneACCESS table as TCRdb keeps it, with only in-frame sequences that have V and J called. A part of the clones is gone; compared with another copy, unresolved V genes explain less than half, and the rest is unexplained. The sample includes roughly 76,000 clones, with approximately 90% observed a single time. The top ten clonotypes cover less than 6% of the sample. Here the sequenced sample was CD4+ or CD8+ T cells sorted from blood, taken in a trial of the OX40 agonist ivuxolimab. All receptors come from an adult with an advanced solid tumor such as melanoma, head and neck, liver or kidney cancer.

The chain employs TRBV5-1 and TRBJ2-5; 9 nucleotides match TRBD1. Germline assignment: CDR1 SGHRS and CDR2 YFSETQ. V was clipped by 2 bases and J by 1 base; unmatched bases: 6. This CDR3 is 16 amino acids long. The CDR3, as DNA: TGCGCCAGCAGCTTTAGGGGACAGGGAGTCCAAGAGACCCAGTACTTC. Translated: CASSFRGQGVQETQYF.

The chain joins TRBV5-8 to TRBJ1-1; no clear D. The length of the CDR3 is 17 residues. Germline CDR1 SGHTS, CDR2 YDEGEE. Trimming cost V 0 bases and J 0 bases, with 15 bases left between them. CDR3 sequence reads: CASSLVAVGKLNTEAFF. In DNA, the CDR3 is TGTGCCAGCAGCTTGGTGGCGGTCGGGAAGCTGAACACTGAAGCTTTCTTT.